This TCR beta chain comes out of a study of blood T cells in healthy people across ages. Whole-study findings and limits: Researchers said unsorted PBMCs prevented a conclusive naive versus antigen-experienced comparison.

The CDR3 has 15 amino acids. Germline V lookup: CDR1 SGHDN, CDR2 FVKESK. V lost 5 bases, J lost 7 bases, and 13 bases stayed unmatched. There were healthy Caucasian individuals from Russia, aged roughly 6 to 100, serving as donors. Total RNA, at least 5 micrograms per sample, was extracted from PBMCs. About this clonotype itself: Its specificity is unknown.

A second PCR of about 6 to 12 cycles used a sample-barcoded 5' primer and a J-beta primer mix. Sequencing of every sample gave 3 million or more CDR3-containing paired-end reads. TCRdb passed the 5' RACE reads through MiXCR, listing each CDR3 protein once. The repertoire holds hundreds of thousands of distinct CDR3 sequences, roughly 32% seen once, with roughly 15% in the top ten. What was sequenced was blood. This rearrangement joins TRBV14 to TRBJ2-7, with 8 positions matching TRBD1. This clonotype was sampled from a woman older than 75 in good health. The CDR3 nucleotides are TGTGCCAGCAGCTCCTCAGGGGGCGCCTACAATGAGCAGTACTTC. Translation: CASSSSGGAYNEQYF.